Below are 10 T cell receptor beta chains sequenced from a single sample in a study of beta chain features in type 1 diabetes. As every portion of the isolated RNA was reverse transcribed, the sequencing read expressed TCRB transcripts. Clones were read by immunoSEQ multiplex PCR, and TCRdb kept only the in-frame ones, dropping some. The table lists about 210,000 clones, approximately 11% of them singletons, with 1% to 1.5% in the top ten. Sequencing was carried out using central memory CD4+ T cells from blood. All receptors come from a man aged 18 to 35 in good health.

This chain connects TRBV10-3 to TRBJ2-7; tentative D call: TRBD2 (6 bases). V was pared by 1 base and J by 4 bases, with 11 bases between. CDR1 and CDR2 from the germline V gene are ENHRY and SYGVKD. The CDR3 runs to 14 residues. CDR3 DNA sequence: TGTGCCATCAGTGAGTTTACAGGAGGGTACGAGCAGTACTTC. Amino acid sequence: CAISEFTGGYEQYF.

A few counts support this clone. The J gene is TRBJ2-5, the V gene TRBV7-8; D is possibly TRBD1 or TRBD2 (5 bases each). The germline V gene encodes CDR1 SGHVS and CDR2 FQNEAQ. The CDR3 has 16 residues. The ends were cut back, 8 bases at V and 4 bases at J, with 23 bases in the middle. The CDR3 spells CASASPLAFGAETQYF. CDR3 nucleotides: TGTGCCAGCGCTAGCCCTTTGGCGTTTGGGGCAGAGACCCAGTACTTC.

CDR3 DNA: TGTGCCAGCACCATCGGGCTAGCGGGACGCGAGCAGTACTTC. Translating gives CASTIGLAGREQYF. The V gene is TRBV5-4, the J gene TRBJ2-7, with 9 bases aligning to TRBD2. CDR1 is SGHNT, CDR2 YYREEE, per germline (reference sequence). This CDR3 comprises 14 residues. The V and J ends lost 6 bases and 6 bases, in that order; junction bases with no gene match: 10.

There are a few counts of this clone. The rearrangement joins TRBV30 to TRBJ2-7; the D gene is possibly TRBD1 (6 bases). Germline V gene sequence: CDR1 GTSNPN, CDR2 SVGIG (reference sequence). The CDR3 has 16 residues. Trimming took off 4 bases at V and 6 bases at J, with 25 bases between the two ends. The CDR3 loop reads CAWKTPLQGRFGEQYF. CDR3 in DNA: TGTGCCTGGAAGACCCCCCTACAGGGAAGATTCGGCGAGCAGTACTTC.

This clone showed up just a few times. The chain joins TRBV5-1 to TRBJ2-7; the match to TRBD2 covers 9 bases. V shed 4 bases, J shed 6 bases, and the junction held 14 bases outside the gene matches. Germline CDR1 SGHRS, CDR2 YFSETQ. The CDR3 runs to 16 residues. As DNA, the CDR3 is TGCGCCAGCAGCCCTGGCGGCGGGAGGGGTAGATCCGAGCAGTACTTC. It translates to CASSPGGGRGRSEQYF.

The rearrangement links TRBV12-5 to TRBJ2-3, with 10 bases fitting TRBD2. The CDR3 has 16 residues. Germline values: CDR1 LGHNT, CDR2 FRNRAP. V was pared by 6 bases and J by 1 base, with 7 bases of the junction left unmatched. CDR3 sequence (DNA): TGTGCTAGTGGCCCCCCCGGGACTAGCGGCACAGATACGCAGTATTTT. Residues: CASGPPGTSGTDTQYF.

The chain has TRBV6-5 and TRBJ2-3, with a possible D match to TRBD2 (6 bases). V lost 6 bases and J 0 bases, leaving 7 bases between the germline ends. Germline CDR1 is MNHEY and CDR2 is SVGAGI. The CDR3 is made up of 13 amino acids. CDR3 region: CASSGSSTDTQYF. The CDR3 region has the DNA TGTGCCAGCAGCGGGAGTAGCACAGATACGCAGTATTTT.

The V and J genes are TRBV15 and TRBJ2-3, with 8 nucleotides matching TRBD1. The germline gives CDR1 LNHNV, CDR2 YYDKDF (reference sequence). The CDR3 runs 15 residues. V shed 0 bases and J 4 bases; nucleotides not matched to a gene: 3. The CDR3 coding sequence is TGTGCCACCAGCAGAGAACCGACAGGGGCAGATACGCAGTATTTT. The encoded protein is CATSREPTGADTQYF.

This chain uses TRBV7-9 with TRBJ1-1; no definite D call. With 4 bases removed from V and 8 bases from J, the gap between germline ends came to 14 bases. This CDR3 is 13 amino acids long. CDR1 SEHNR and CDR2 FQNEAQ come from the germline V gene (reference sequence). The CDR3 DNA sequence: TGTGCCAGCAGCTACCCTTGGGAGGGCGAAGCTTTCTTT. As protein: CASSYPWEGEAFF.

The CDR3, as DNA: TGTGCCAGCAGCTTAGGCGGGAGGGGCTCGCACAATGAGCAGTTCTTC. This translates into CASSLGGRGSHNEQFF. This chain connects TRBV7-9 to TRBJ2-1; 9 bases line up with TRBD2. Trimming cost V 1 base and J 5 bases; bases outside gene matches: 6. Germline CDR1 SEHNR, CDR2 FQNEAQ (reference sequence). The CDR3 sequence is 16 residues long.